This T cell receptor (beta chain) was recorded in a study of T-cell memory formation after mild COVID-19. This clonotype was counted at least ten times. Its antigen remains unidentified. Study observations and caveats: For second-wave clones that peaked at day 37, SARS-CoV-2 specificity went unverified.

Germline CDR1 DFQATT, CDR2 SNEGSKA (reference sequence). This CDR3 is built from 11 residues. Trimming took off 6 bases at V and 4 bases at J, with 7 bases between the two ends. A 5'RACE reaction primed in the constant segment made cDNA libraries of TCR alpha and TCR beta, and these carried sample barcodes and UMIs. TCRdb fed the 5' RACE reads into MiXCR, producing one record per CDR3 protein. Of about 360,000 distinct CDR3 sequences detected, roughly 14% appear once; the ten largest clones hold about 22%. The sequencing input was PBMCs or a T cell subset sorted from them (not recorded which). The source of this sequence is a man younger than 30 who had mild COVID-19 (a few samples of this study predate the infection). Cell type and time point are not known. The chain employs TRBV20-1 and TRBJ2-1; tentatively, D is TRBD2 (5 bases). Here the CDR3 reads CSARDYNEQFF. The CDR3 coding sequence is TGCAGTGCCCGGGATTACAATGAGCAGTTCTTC.